The entry below describes one TCR beta chain. The target of this receptor is not known. No clone much larger than this one lies a single base away; base qualities are absent. The immunoSEQ Assay, a bias-controlled multiplex PCR, was used to amplify TCRbeta CDR3 regions from genomic DNA. On the study's bioinformatics: The number of nucleated cells in each sample was estimated by amplification of reference gene primers within the assay. To quantify the absolute abundance of each unique TCRbeta CDR3 rearrangement, sequence reads were collapsed and filtered. For each sample, productive Simpson clonality was calculated as the square root of Simpson's diversity index across productive rearrangements. TCRdb took this table from immuneACCESS and kept in-frame rearrangements with V and J called. Such tables lack part of the clones; where checked against another copy, unresolved V genes explain under half of the gap, and the rest is unexplained. V, J and clone size are those of that table, while D and trimming were read from the DNA. For this sample there are more than 95,000 clones; around 80% appear just once. The ten largest account for 3.8% of the sample.

Whole blood was collected in K2EDTA tubes by collaborating institutions according to the institutions' own protocols. Collaborator samples were shipped for TCRbeta analysis as frozen whole blood, isolated PBMCs, or DNA extracted from either sample type. The germline V and J ends show losses of 5 bases and 3 bases respectively, and no gene match explains 8 bases of the junction. The CDR3 starts with the cysteine, ends with the phenylalanine, and has 15 residues. The CDR3 DNA has 45 bases and is translated from base 1. CDR1 and CDR2 were assigned from the germline V gene (reference sequence) as SEHNR and FQNEAQ. These data originate in a study of blood T cell repertoires in COVID-19 (dated by TCRdb to the early 2020s). Study-wide context: The collaborator samples originated in the United States, Italy and Spain and spanned the acute and convalescent phases of COVID-19. The prospective study material was composed of cDNA or gDNA derived from T cells, B-cell-depleted T cells, or PBMCs. HLA class I and class II types, where available, came from metadata supplied by the sample provider rather than from assay-based typing. Sample metadata almost always included a de-identified subject ID, COVID-19 status, age in years and sex. The repertoires were released in a freely available public database meant as a resource for research on the immune response to SARS-CoV-2. Samples were obtained from the ongoing ImmuneRACE study (first 160 participants) and from over 1,000 subjects provided by 6 global collaborators. The dataset comprised deeply sampled blood TCRbeta repertoires from subjects exposed to, actively infected with, or recovered from COVID-19.

The study at large found these results: The quantity of clinical and demographic metadata differed by source and by participant and was supplied without curation.

The receptor's source is a woman aged 45-65 years with acute or convalescent COVID-19. The chain couples TRBV7-9 to TRBJ1-2; 8 nucleotides in the junction match TRBD1. Sample: peripheral blood. The DNA reads TGTGCCAGCAGCCCATCGGACAGGGTGGACTATGGCTACACCTTC. This codes for CASSPSDRVDYGYTF.